A selection of T cell receptor beta chains follows, all from one sample in a study of blood T cell repertoires in COVID-19. Only in-frame clones appear in the TCRdb table, and some are missing; sequencing was by immunoSEQ multiplex PCR. The sample lists 400,000 or so clones; around 89% were seen once. Sequenced: PBMCs or T cells enriched from blood (not recorded which). These TCRs come from a man aged 25 to 45 who had recovered from COVID-19. The conserved cysteine and the conserved F or W are not part of the CDR3 here. A D gene is named only where the DNA matches it firmly.

j_call: TRBJ1-5; v_call: TRBV7-9; d_call: .; cdr3_aa: ASSLYNQPQH
j_call: TRBJ2-3; v_call: TRBV10-3; d_call: TRBD2; cdr3_aa: AISDQTSGRATDTQY
j_call: TRBJ1-2; v_call: TRBV28; d_call: .; cdr3_aa: ASSFAGYYGYT
j_call: TRBJ2-1; v_call: TRBV12-3/TRBV12-4; d_call: TRBD2; cdr3_aa: ASTPSGLAEF
j_call: TRBJ2-3; v_call: TRBV6-5; d_call: TRBD1; cdr3_aa: ASSYSRGQGADTQY
j_call: TRBJ1-2; v_call: TRBV12-5; d_call: TRBD1; cdr3_aa: ASGSTPTGTGPNYGYT
j_call: TRBJ1-1; v_call: TRBV11-1; d_call: .; cdr3_aa: ASSLGGRWLTEAF
j_call: TRBJ2-1; v_call: TRBV3-1/TRBV3-2; d_call: TRBD2; cdr3_aa: ASSQEGTVAGVEQF
j_call: TRBJ2-5; v_call: TRBV19; d_call: TRBD1; cdr3_aa: ASSKQGVWTGTQY
j_call: TRBJ1-6; v_call: TRBV12-3/TRBV12-4; d_call: .; cdr3_aa: ASGGTTGSPLH
j_call: TRBJ2-1; v_call: TRBV4-1; d_call: TRBD2; cdr3_aa: ASSQELAGSYNEQF
j_call: TRBJ1-1; v_call: TRBV28; d_call: TRBD1; cdr3_aa: ASSPRSGRGTEAF
j_call: TRBJ2-3; v_call: TRBV11-1; d_call: .; cdr3_aa: ASSSLSGSTDTQY
j_call: TRBJ1-4; v_call: TRBV5-4; d_call: .; cdr3_aa: ASSLGGGLGEKLF
j_call: TRBJ2-1; v_call: TRBV7-3; d_call: .; cdr3_aa: ASSNRYGGKDEQF
j_call: TRBJ1-5; v_call: TRBV15; d_call: .; cdr3_aa: ATSNTPGGDQPQH
j_call: TRBJ2-2; v_call: TRBV27; d_call: .; cdr3_aa: ASSLIPHLSGTLVGTGELF
j_call: TRBJ2-2; v_call: TRBV11-2; d_call: TRBD2; cdr3_aa: ASSLALAGGRNTGELF
j_call: TRBJ2-2; v_call: TRBV10-3; d_call: TRBD2; cdr3_aa: AISSGLAGGTGELF
j_call: TRBJ1-4; v_call: TRBV14; d_call: .; cdr3_aa: ASSQEPGIYEKLF
j_call: TRBJ2-7; v_call: TRBV4-1; d_call: TRBD2; cdr3_aa: ASSQSSGFPYEQY
j_call: TRBJ1-4; v_call: TRBV4-1; d_call: TRBD1; cdr3_aa: ASSQSNPGGREKLF
j_call: TRBJ2-1; v_call: TRBV9; d_call: TRBD1; cdr3_aa: ASSVGGTVGYNEQF
j_call: TRBJ2-5; v_call: TRBV6-5; d_call: .; cdr3_aa: AERGLGETQY
j_call: TRBJ2-2; v_call: TRBV30; d_call: TRBD1; cdr3_aa: AWSDEVTGYTGELF
j_call: TRBJ2-7; v_call: TRBV5-1; d_call: .; cdr3_aa: ASSLAVTSYEQY
j_call: TRBJ2-7; v_call: TRBV2; d_call: .; cdr3_aa: ASSGDGISYEQY
j_call: TRBJ2-7; v_call: TRBV28; d_call: .; cdr3_aa: ASSFSSYEQY
j_call: TRBJ1-1; v_call: TRBV7-2; d_call: .; cdr3_aa: ASSFGSGGAPFDAF
j_call: TRBJ2-3; v_call: TRBV13; d_call: TRBD2; cdr3_aa: ASSSLESGLAMTDTQY
j_call: TRBJ2-5; v_call: TRBV15; d_call: .; cdr3_aa: ATSRVTAQETQY
j_call: TRBJ2-2; v_call: TRBV11-2; d_call: TRBD2; cdr3_aa: ASSFSGRSGGELF
j_call: TRBJ2-1; v_call: TRBV5-4; d_call: .; cdr3_aa: ASSLARGSYNEQF
j_call: TRBJ1-5; v_call: TRBV28; d_call: .; cdr3_aa: ASSSGWDQPQH
j_call: TRBJ2-2; v_call: TRBV19; d_call: TRBD1; cdr3_aa: ASSAQGARNTGELF
j_call: TRBJ2-2; v_call: TRBV7-7; d_call: TRBD2; cdr3_aa: ASSLAGGDTGELF
j_call: TRBJ1-3; v_call: TRBV5-1; d_call: .; cdr3_aa: ASSTMSSGNTIY
j_call: TRBJ2-1; v_call: TRBV28; d_call: .; cdr3_aa: ASGYLGDEQF
j_call: TRBJ2-3; v_call: TRBV30; d_call: TRBD2; cdr3_aa: AWSVAGATDTQY
j_call: TRBJ1-2; v_call: TRBV21-1; d_call: .; cdr3_aa: ARYSSTTGGYT
j_call: TRBJ2-1; v_call: TRBV28; d_call: .; cdr3_aa: ASSPMEDSLYNEQF
j_call: TRBJ1-5; v_call: TRBV27; d_call: .; cdr3_aa: ASSPSEARNQPQH
j_call: TRBJ2-3; v_call: TRBV5-1; d_call: TRBD2; cdr3_aa: ASSSGLAGTDTQY
j_call: TRBJ1-4; v_call: TRBV7-2; d_call: .; cdr3_aa: ASSYRGSGSEKLF
j_call: TRBJ2-1; v_call: TRBV15; d_call: .; cdr3_aa: ATSRAAYSYNEQF
j_call: TRBJ2-2; v_call: TRBV28; d_call: .; cdr3_aa: ASSSGGAYTGELF
j_call: TRBJ1-2; v_call: TRBV24-1; d_call: .; cdr3_aa: ATSETLNRGYT
j_call: TRBJ1-1; v_call: TRBV5-1; d_call: .; cdr3_aa: ASTDIGVMEFGTEAF
j_call: TRBJ1-3; v_call: TRBV15; d_call: .; cdr3_aa: ATSKETVRNTIY
j_call: TRBJ2-7; v_call: TRBV7-8; d_call: TRBD2; cdr3_aa: ASSPIAGGTYEQY
j_call: TRBJ2-3; v_call: TRBV14; d_call: .; cdr3_aa: ASSRTLQGGDTQY
j_call: TRBJ2-7; v_call: TRBV19; d_call: TRBD2; cdr3_aa: ASSIPGLGSYEQY